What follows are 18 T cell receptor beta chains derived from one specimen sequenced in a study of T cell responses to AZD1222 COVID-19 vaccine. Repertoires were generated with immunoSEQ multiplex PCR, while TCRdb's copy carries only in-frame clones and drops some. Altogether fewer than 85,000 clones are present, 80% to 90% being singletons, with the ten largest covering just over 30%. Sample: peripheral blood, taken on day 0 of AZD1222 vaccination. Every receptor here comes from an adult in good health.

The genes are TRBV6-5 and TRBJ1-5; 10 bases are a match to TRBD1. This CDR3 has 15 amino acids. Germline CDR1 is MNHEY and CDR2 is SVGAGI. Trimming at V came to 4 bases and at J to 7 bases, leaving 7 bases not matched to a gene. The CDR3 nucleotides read TGTGCCAGCAGTTCGGACAGGGGGGGTAGACAGCCCCAGCATTTT. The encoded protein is CASSSDRGGRQPQHF.

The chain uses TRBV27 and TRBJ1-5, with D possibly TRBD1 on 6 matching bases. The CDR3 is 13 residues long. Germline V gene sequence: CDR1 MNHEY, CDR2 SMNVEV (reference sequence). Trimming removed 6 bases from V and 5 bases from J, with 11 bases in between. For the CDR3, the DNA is TGTGCCAGCAGGGACAGAGCCCATCAGCCCCAGCATTTT. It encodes CASRDRAHQPQHF.

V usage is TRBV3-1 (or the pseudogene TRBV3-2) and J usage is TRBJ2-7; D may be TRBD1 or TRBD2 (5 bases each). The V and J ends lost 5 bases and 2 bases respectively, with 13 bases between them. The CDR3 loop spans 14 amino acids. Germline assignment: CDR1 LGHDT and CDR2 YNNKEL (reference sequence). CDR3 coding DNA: TGTGCCAGCAGCTATGGGGACCGACCCTACGAGCAGTACTTC. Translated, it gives CASSYGDRPYEQYF.

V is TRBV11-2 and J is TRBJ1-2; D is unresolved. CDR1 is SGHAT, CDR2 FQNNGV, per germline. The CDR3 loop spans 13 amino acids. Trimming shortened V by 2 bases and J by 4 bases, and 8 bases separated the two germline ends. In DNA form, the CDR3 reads TGTGCCAGCAGCTTACCAGGAACCTATGGCTACACCTTC. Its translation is CASSLPGTYGYTF.

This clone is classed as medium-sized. The DNA for the CDR3 is TGTGCCAGCAGCCCCAGCGGTGCCCAGGGAGCTTTCTTT. This translates into CASSPSGAQGAFF. The J gene is TRBJ1-1, the V gene TRBV5-6; TRBD1 is a possible D gene (5 bases). CDR1 and CDR2 from the germline V gene are SGHDT and YYEEEE. The length of the CDR3 is 13 residues. Trimming took off 4 bases at V and 10 bases at J, with 17 bases between the two ends.

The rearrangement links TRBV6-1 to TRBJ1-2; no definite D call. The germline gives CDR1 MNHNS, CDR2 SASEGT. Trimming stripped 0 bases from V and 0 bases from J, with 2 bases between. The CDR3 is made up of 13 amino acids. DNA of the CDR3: TGTGCCAGCAGTGAAGCCACTAACTATGGCTACACCTTC. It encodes CASSEATNYGYTF.

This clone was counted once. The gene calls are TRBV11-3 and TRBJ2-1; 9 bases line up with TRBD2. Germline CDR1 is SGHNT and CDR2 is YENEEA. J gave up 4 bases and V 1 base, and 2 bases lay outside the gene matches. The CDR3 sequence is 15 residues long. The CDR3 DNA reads TGTGCCAGCAGCTTAGGACTAGCGGCTTACAATGAGCAGTTCTTC. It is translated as CASSLGLAAYNEQFF.

The CDR3 DNA reads TGTGCCAGCAGCCCCAGAGGGGAAAAACTGTTTTTT. This encodes CASSPRGEKLFF. This rearrangement joins TRBV28 to TRBJ1-4; D call uncertain. Germline V gene sequence: CDR1 MDHEN, CDR2 SYDVKM. Trimming pared 6 bases from V and 8 bases from J, leaving 10 bases between. The CDR3 sequence is 12 residues long.

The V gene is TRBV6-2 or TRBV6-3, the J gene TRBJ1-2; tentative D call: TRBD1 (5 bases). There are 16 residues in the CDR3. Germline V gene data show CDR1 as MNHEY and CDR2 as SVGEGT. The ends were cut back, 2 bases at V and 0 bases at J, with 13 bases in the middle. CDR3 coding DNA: TGTGCCAGCAGTTACGGGGCCTCCTCCGCTAACTATGGCTACACCTTC. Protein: CASSYGASSANYGYTF.

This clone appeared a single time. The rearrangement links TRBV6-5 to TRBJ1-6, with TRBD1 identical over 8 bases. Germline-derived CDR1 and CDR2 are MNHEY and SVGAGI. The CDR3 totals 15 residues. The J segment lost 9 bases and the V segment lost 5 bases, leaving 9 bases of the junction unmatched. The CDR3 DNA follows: TGTGCCAGCAGTCTCAGCACAGGGGGTTCTTCACCCCTCCACTTT. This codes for CASSLSTGGSSPLHF.

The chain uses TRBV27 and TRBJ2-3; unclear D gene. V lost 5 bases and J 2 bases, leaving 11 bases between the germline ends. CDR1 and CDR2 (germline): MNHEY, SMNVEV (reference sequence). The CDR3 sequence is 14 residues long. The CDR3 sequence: CASSPLRFTDTQYF. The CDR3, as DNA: TGTGCCAGCAGTCCCCTCCGATTCACAGATACGCAGTATTTT.

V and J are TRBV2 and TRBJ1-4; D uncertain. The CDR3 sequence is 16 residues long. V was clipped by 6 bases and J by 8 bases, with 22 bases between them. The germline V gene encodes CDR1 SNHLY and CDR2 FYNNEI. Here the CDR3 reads CASSERPRQAGEKLFF. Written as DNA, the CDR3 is TGTGCCAGCAGCGAACGGCCGAGACAAGCGGGGGAAAAACTGTTTTTT.

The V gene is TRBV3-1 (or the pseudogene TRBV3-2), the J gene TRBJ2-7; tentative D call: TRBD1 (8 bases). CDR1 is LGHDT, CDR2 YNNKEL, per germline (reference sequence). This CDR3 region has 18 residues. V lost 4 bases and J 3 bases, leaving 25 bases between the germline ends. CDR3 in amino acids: CASSPRDRTRSGSYEQYF. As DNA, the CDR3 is TGTGCCAGCAGCCCCCGGGACAGGACTAGGTCGGGTAGCTACGAGCAGTACTTC.

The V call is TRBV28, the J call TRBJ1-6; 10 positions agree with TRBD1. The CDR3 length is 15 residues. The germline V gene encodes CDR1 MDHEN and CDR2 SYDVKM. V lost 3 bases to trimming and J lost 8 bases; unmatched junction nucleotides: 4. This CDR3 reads CASSFLGTGDSPLHF. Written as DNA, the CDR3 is TGTGCCAGCAGTTTCCTTGGGACAGGGGATTCACCCCTCCACTTT.

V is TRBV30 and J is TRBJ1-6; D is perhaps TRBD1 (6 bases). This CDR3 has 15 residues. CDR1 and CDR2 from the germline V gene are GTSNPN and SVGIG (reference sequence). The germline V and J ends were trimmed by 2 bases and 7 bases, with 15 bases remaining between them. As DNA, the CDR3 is TGTGCCTGGAGTTTCGGGGGACATGCAAATTCACCCCTCCACTTT. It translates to CAWSFGGHANSPLHF.

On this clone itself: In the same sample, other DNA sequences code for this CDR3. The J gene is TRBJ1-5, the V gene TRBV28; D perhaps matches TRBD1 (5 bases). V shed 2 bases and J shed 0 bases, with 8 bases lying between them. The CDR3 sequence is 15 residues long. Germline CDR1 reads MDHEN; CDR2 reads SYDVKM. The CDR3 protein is CASSLGGYSNQPQHF. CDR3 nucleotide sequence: TGTGCCAGCAGTTTAGGGGGGTATAGCAATCAGCCCCAGCATTTT.

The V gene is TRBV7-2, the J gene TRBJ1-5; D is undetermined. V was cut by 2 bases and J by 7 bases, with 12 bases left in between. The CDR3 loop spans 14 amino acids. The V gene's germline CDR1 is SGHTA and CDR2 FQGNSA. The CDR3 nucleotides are TGTGCCAGCAGCTTAAGGAAAGGAGGGCAGCCCCAGCATTTT. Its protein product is CASSLRKGGQPQHF.

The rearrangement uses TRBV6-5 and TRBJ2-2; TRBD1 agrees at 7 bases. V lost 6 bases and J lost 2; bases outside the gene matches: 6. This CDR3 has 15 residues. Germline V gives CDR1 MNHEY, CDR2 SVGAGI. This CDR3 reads CASSYGQANTGELFF. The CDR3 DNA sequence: TGTGCCAGCAGCTACGGACAGGCAAACACCGGGGAGCTGTTTTTT.